This T cell receptor beta chain stems from a study of T cell changes during pregnancy in multiple sclerosis. Repertoires were generated with immunoSEQ multiplex PCR, while TCRdb's copy carries only in-frame clones and drops some. The table shows tens of thousands of clones, with 80% to 95% occurring only once. This CDR3 has 15 amino acids. CDR1 is LNHNV, CDR2 YYDKDF, per germline (reference sequence). V shed 0 bases, J shed 0 bases, and the junction held 0 bases outside the gene matches. This specimen was CD8+ T cells from peripheral blood mononuclear cells, taken before pregnancy. This TCR derives from a female donor with multiple sclerosis, enrolled in a pregnancy study. The rearrangement uses TRBV15 and TRBJ2-3; the match to TRBD1 covers 7 bases. CDR3 nucleotides: TGTGCCACCAGCAGAGACAGGGGGAGCACAGATACGCAGTATTTT. Its translation: CATSRDRGSTDTQYF.